The rows below give T cell receptor beta chains drawn from one sample of a study of neurological immune-mediated disorders. One entry per CDR3 protein, called by TCRdb with MiXCR from the 5' RACE reads. Of some 16,000 distinct CDR3 sequences in the sample, about 9% were seen once. Sequenced material: CD8+ T cells from blood. The receptor source for this set is a man aged 50-60 years in good health. CDR3s include the opening cysteine and the closing phenylalanine or tryptophan. D genes are given only for firm matches. Clone size is given for some rows only: seen once, a few or many times, or a class if the clone is expanded.

v_call	cdr3_length	d_call	clone_size	j_call	cdr3_aa	cdr3_nt
TRBV20-1	15	TRBD1	many	TRBJ1-5	CSARGEQGANQPQHF	TGCAGTGCGAGGGGGGAACAGGGGGCAAATCAGCCCCAGCATTTT
TRBV29-1	17	TRBD2	many	TRBJ2-2	CSVEVAIAGSNTGELFF	TGCAGCGTTGAAGTGGCCATAGCGGGGTCGAACACCGGGGAGCTGTTTTTT
TRBV7-6	12	NA	NA	TRBJ2-3	CASSSTGDTQYF	TGTGCCAGCAGCTCCACTGGGGATACGCAGTATTTT
TRBV28	18	NA	many	TRBJ2-2	CASSLEISGGENTGELFF	TGTGCCAGCAGTTTAGAAATTTCTGGAGGGGAGAACACCGGGGAGCTGTTTTTT
TRBV12-3/TRBV12-4	13	NA	many	TRBJ1-1	CASSFGENTEAFF	TGTGCCAGCAGTTTTGGCGAGAACACTGAAGCTTTCTTT
TRBV7-9	14	NA	many	TRBJ2-6	CASSRRAGANVLTF	TGTGCCAGCAGCCGCAGGGCTGGGGCCAACGTCCTGACTTTC
TRBV7-8	16	TRBD1	many	TRBJ2-1	CASRTWDRGSYNEQFF	TGTGCCAGCCGAACCTGGGACAGGGGCTCCTACAATGAGCAGTTCTTC
TRBV14	13	NA	many	TRBJ2-5	CASSRWAMETQYF	TGTGCCAGCAGCCGCTGGGCGATGGAGACCCAGTACTTC
TRBV6-2/TRBV6-3	15	TRBD1	many	TRBJ1-2	CASSPGQGLYYGYTF	TGTGCCAGCAGCCCCGGACAGGGATTGTACTATGGCTACACCTTC
TRBV3-1	15	NA	medium-sized	TRBJ2-1	CASSQGEGVYNEQFF	TGTGCCAGCAGCCAGGGCGAGGGGGTCTACAATGAGCAGTTCTTC
TRBV6-2/TRBV6-3	14	NA	many	TRBJ2-1	CASSYSSSYNEQFF	TGTGCCAGCAGTTACTCTAGCTCCTACAATGAGCAGTTCTTC
TRBV7-9	16	TRBD2	many	TRBJ2-5	CASSHQSLAGWETQYF	TGTGCCAGCAGCCACCAATCCCTAGCGGGATGGGAGACCCAGTACTTC
TRBV20-1	16	TRBD2	many	TRBJ2-3	CSARSRLAGGSDTQYF	TGCAGTGCTAGATCGCGACTAGCGGGAGGCTCAGATACGCAGTATTTT
TRBV7-2	15	NA	many	TRBJ2-3	CASSLADGRTDTQYF	TGTGCCAGCAGCTTAGCGGACGGACGCACAGATACGCAGTATTTT
TRBV20-1	15	TRBD2	NA	TRBJ2-3	CSASASGEGTDTQYF	TGCAGTGCTAGTGCGAGCGGGGAGGGCACAGATACGCAGTATTTT
TRBV3-1	14	NA	many	TRBJ2-7	CASSFRDSSYEQYF	TGTGCCAGCAGCTTCCGGGACTCCTCCTACGAGCAGTACTTC
TRBV28	18	TRBD1	many	TRBJ1-1	CASSSDPGQGYLGTEAFF	TGTGCCAGCAGTTCGGATCCGGGACAGGGGTATCTGGGCACTGAAGCTTTCTTT
TRBV27	13	NA	NA	TRBJ1-4	CASSGWAGEKLFF	TGTGCCAGCAGTGGATGGGCGGGTGAAAAACTGTTTTTT
TRBV12-3/TRBV12-4	14	TRBD2	many	TRBJ2-5	CASTLAGGQETQYF	TGTGCCAGCACCCTAGCGGGGGGGCAAGAGACCCAGTACTTC
TRBV6-2/TRBV6-3	17	TRBD2	many	TRBJ2-7	CASSYSILAGGLYEQYF	TGTGCCAGCAGTTACTCGATCCTAGCGGGAGGCCTCTACGAGCAGTACTTC
TRBV27	15	NA	many	TRBJ2-7	CASSLSPALTYEQYF	TGTGCCAGCAGTTTAAGTCCTGCTTTGACCTACGAGCAGTACTTC
TRBV7-2	13	NA	many	TRBJ2-7	CASSGHNWEEQYF	TGTGCCAGCAGCGGTCATAATTGGGAGGAGCAGTACTTC
TRBV7-9	17	TRBD2	many	TRBJ2-7	CASSLQGLGLAGNEQYF	TGTGCCAGCAGCTTACAGGGCCTCGGACTAGCGGGAAACGAGCAGTACTTC
TRBV4-1	17	TRBD1	many	TRBJ2-7	CASSQEPTGGLSHEQYF	TGCGCCAGCAGCCAAGAACCGACAGGGGGTCTTTCCCACGAGCAGTACTTC
TRBV18	14	NA	many	TRBJ1-5	CASSPDLRGQPQHF	TGTGCCAGCTCACCCGACCTAAGGGGTCAGCCCCAGCATTTT
TRBV5-1	12	NA	NA	TRBJ2-7	CASSLEGVQQYF	TGCGCCAGCAGCTTGGAGGGCGTCCAGCAGTACTTC
TRBV19	18	TRBD1	NA	TRBJ2-2	CASSQHGITGGATGELFF	TGTGCCAGTAGTCAGCACGGAATCACAGGGGGCGCCACCGGGGAGCTGTTTTTT
TRBV20-1	16	NA	NA	TRBJ2-5	CSARDLKGNLRETQYF	TGCAGTGCTAGAGATTTGAAAGGAAATTTGAGAGAGACCCAGTACTTC
TRBV12-3/TRBV12-4	14	NA	many	TRBJ2-1	CASNQGGTYNEQFF	TGTGCCAGCAACCAGGGGGGGACCTACAATGAGCAGTTCTTC
TRBV4-1	15	NA	NA	TRBJ2-1	CASSQEGFPLDEQFF	TGCGCCAGCAGCCAAGAAGGGTTCCCCCTCGATGAGCAGTTCTTC
TRBV5-1	15	NA	many	TRBJ2-5	CASSPVGPSGETQYF	TGCGCCAGCAGCCCCGTTGGTCCGAGCGGAGAGACCCAGTACTTC
TRBV5-1	15	TRBD1	many	TRBJ2-1	CASSRPDRGFNEQFF	TGCGCCAGCAGCCGGCCGGACAGGGGATTCAATGAGCAGTTCTTC
TRBV7-9	14	NA	many	TRBJ2-7	CASTTQGRDYEQYF	TGTGCCAGCACCACTCAAGGCAGGGACTACGAGCAGTACTTC